Listed below are T cell receptor beta chains from one sample, sequenced in a study of T cells in Graves' hyperthyroidism and ophthalmopathy. MiXCR, applied by TCRdb to the multiplex PCR reads, yields one record per CDR3 protein. The sample carries 92,000 or so distinct CDR3 sequences, 51% recorded once. The sample consisted of blood. The receptors derive from a woman in her thirties or forties with Graves' hyperthyroidism. Each CDR3 is given with its conserved first and last residue. The D gene is left open where the match is weak. Not every row has a clone size; where given, it reads once, few, many or a size class.

V gene,clone size,D gene,J gene,CDR3 DNA,CDR3 protein
TRBV7-9,NA,NA,TRBJ1-2,TGTGCCAGCAGCCAAATAGGGAACTATGGCTACACCTTC,CASSQIGNYGYTF
TRBV24-1,many,NA,TRBJ1-1,TGTGCCACCAGTGAACCAGGGAGCACTGAAGCTTTCTTT,CATSEPGSTEAFF
TRBV29-1,NA,TRBD2,TRBJ2-1,TGCAGCGCGAAGCGGGAGTACTACAATGAGCAGTTCTTC,CSAKREYYNEQFF
TRBV7-9,NA,TRBD2,TRBJ2-7,TGTGCCAGCAGATCAGAAGGTAGCGGGAGGGGGGAGCAGTACTTC,CASRSEGSGRGEQYF
TRBV15,NA,TRBD1,TRBJ1-2,TGTGCCACCAGCAGCTTACAGGGGCCGGATGGGGGCTACACCTTC,CATSSLQGPDGGYTF
TRBV7-2,NA,TRBD2,TRBJ2-5,TGTGCCAGCGCCTCCCAGGCCGAACAGGGGTCTCCTCCGGGACTAGCGGACCAAGAGACCCAGTACTTC,CASASQAEQGSPPGLADQETQYF
TRBV7-9,NA,TRBD2,TRBJ2-5,TGTGCCAGCAGCTTAGGACTAGCGCTCCAAGAGACCCAGTACTTC,CASSLGLALQETQYF
TRBV5-4,many,TRBD2,TRBJ2-5,TGTGCCACCGGCTCGGGGGGTAGCGGTAACCAAGAGACCCAGTACTTC,CATGSGGSGNQETQYF
TRBV7-9,few,NA,TRBJ1-6,TGTGCCCGACAGCCACGATACAATTCACCCCTCCACTTT,CARQPRYNSPLHF
TRBV28,NA,TRBD1,TRBJ1-6,TGTGCCAGCAGTTTCCGGGACAGCCTCTATAATTCACCCCTCCACTTT,CASSFRDSLYNSPLHF
TRBV2,NA,NA,TRBJ2-3,TGTGCCAGCAGTCCGAGGGACACAGATACGCAGTATTTT,CASSPRDTDTQYF
TRBV6-5,NA,NA,TRBJ1-6,TGTGCCAGCAGTGGCCGCTGGGTATCTTCACCCCTCCACTTT,CASSGRWVSSPLHF
TRBV25-1,NA,TRBD2,TRBJ2-2,TGTGCCAGCAGTGAATACGGGACTAGCAAGTCAGACACCGGGGAGCTGTTTTTT,CASSEYGTSKSDTGELFF
TRBV7-8,many,TRBD1,TRBJ1-3,TGTGCCAGCAGCTCGGACAGGGCTGGAAACACCATATATTTT,CASSSDRAGNTIYF
TRBV15,NA,TRBD1,TRBJ2-7,TGTGCCACCAGCATCCGGACAGGGTACTACGAGCAGTACTTC,CATSIRTGYYEQYF
TRBV7-9,few,NA,TRBJ1-1,TGTGCCAGCAGCTCGGGACTACAGAACACTGAAGCTTTCTTT,CASSSGLQNTEAFF
TRBV7-7,many,NA,TRBJ1-5,TGTGCCAGCAGCTTAGGGACAAATCAGCCCCAGCATTTT,CASSLGTNQPQHF